These T cell receptor beta chains were read from a single sample in a study of response to subunit inactivated influenza vaccine. A single record per CDR3 protein comes from TCRdb applying MiXCR to the RT-PCR reads. The repertoire holds 500,000 or so distinct CDR3 sequences, with over 9.5% as singletons. Sequencing was performed on PBMCs from blood, taken 40 to 50 days after vaccination. The receptors were gathered from a man between 45 and 60 years old who received an inactivated influenza vaccine. CDR3s include the opening cysteine and the closing phenylalanine or tryptophan. A D gene is named only where the DNA matches it firmly. The size field is filled for only some rows; it gives once, few, many or a size class.

j_call | d_call | clone_size | v_call | cdr3_aa | cdr3_nt
TRBJ2-5 | TRBD2 | few | TRBV9 | CASSGRTSGAQETQYF | TGTGCCAGCAGCGGGCGGACTAGCGGGGCTCAAGAGACCCAGTACTTC
TRBJ2-5 | - | - | TRBV29-1 | CSVVLLVGETQYF | TGCAGCGTTGTCCTCCTAGTGGGGGAGACCCAGTACTTC
TRBJ2-5 | TRBD2 | few | TRBV20-1 | CSAIGGSGREQETQYF | TGCAGTGCAATAGGCGGTAGCGGGAGGGAACAAGAGACCCAGTACTTC
TRBJ2-1 | - | many | TRBV20-1 | CSARDPSGTRRYNEQFF | TGCAGTGCTAGAGATCCCTCCGGGACTCGCCGCTACAATGAGCAGTTCTTC
TRBJ1-4 | - | - | TRBV6-5 | CASSLRGEAEKLFF | TGTGCCAGCAGTTTGCGAGGGGAGGCTGAAAAACTGTTTTTT
TRBJ2-7 | - | many | TRBV6-1 | CASSRGVTYEQYF | TGTGCCAGCAGCCGCGGGGTGACCTACGAGCAGTACTTC
TRBJ2-1 | TRBD2 | few | TRBV9 | CASSPAGLYNEQFF | TGTGCCAGCAGCCCAGCGGGGCTCTACAATGAGCAGTTCTTC
TRBJ2-1 | - | few | TRBV11-3 | CASSPHDGNEQFF | TGTGCCAGCAGCCCCCACGATGGTAATGAGCAGTTCTTC
TRBJ2-3 | - | many | TRBV20-1 | CSARAPPYTDTQYF | TGCAGTGCTAGAGCCCCCCCGTACACAGATACGCAGTATTTT
TRBJ1-2 | TRBD1 | few | TRBV6-1 | CASSISGTGGDSNYGYTF | TGTGCCAGCAGTATATCCGGGACAGGTGGGGATTCTAACTATGGCTACACCTTC
TRBJ2-1 | TRBD2 | few | TRBV7-6 | CASSLALAGGIYNEQFF | TGTGCCAGCAGCTTAGCGCTAGCGGGAGGGATCTACAATGAGCAGTTCTTC
TRBJ2-6 | - | - | TRBV20-1 | CSARHRVAGSGANVLTF | TGCAGTGCTAGACACAGGGTTGCGGGCTCTGGGGCCAACGTCCTGACTTTC
TRBJ1-2 | - | few | TRBV6-5 | CASSYGQGSLHNYGYTF | TGTGCCAGCAGTTACGGGCAGGGTAGCCTTCATAACTATGGCTACACCTTC
TRBJ2-3 | - | many | TRBV7-6 | CASSLVLGSTDTQYF | TGTGCCAGCAGCTTAGTTTTAGGAAGCACAGATACGCAGTATTTT
TRBJ1-5 | - | - | TRBV6-1 | CASSEYPLNQPQHF | TGTGCCAGCAGTGAATATCCCCTAAATCAGCCCCAGCATTTT
TRBJ2-1 | - | - | TRBV7-2 | CASSLILAHSNEQFF | TGTGCCAGCAGCTTGATCTTAGCACATAGCAATGAGCAGTTCTTC
TRBJ2-1 | TRBD2 | many | TRBV29-1 | CSVGGLASRSSYNEQFF | TGCAGCGTTGGGGGACTAGCTTCAAGGAGCTCCTACAATGAGCAGTTCTTC
TRBJ2-1 | TRBD1 | - | TRBV6-5 | CASSYSGTGGGYNEQFF | TGTGCCAGCAGTTACTCGGGGACAGGGGGCGGCTACAATGAGCAGTTCTTC
TRBJ2-2 | TRBD2 | few | TRBV20-1 | CSADDRTSGVLGELFF | TGCAGTGCTGACGATAGGACTAGCGGGGTCCTGGGGGAGCTGTTTTTT
TRBJ2-2 | TRBD1 | - | TRBV6-7 | CASSPFRDRGFTNTGELFF | TGTGCCAGCAGCCCCTTCCGGGACAGAGGATTTACGAACACCGGGGAGCTGTTTTTT
TRBJ2-1 | TRBD2 | many | TRBV12-3/TRBV12-4 | CASSPLGGRAYEQFF | TGTGCCAGCAGTCCTCTTGGCGGGAGGGCCTATGAGCAGTTCTTC
TRBJ1-5 | - | - | TRBV6-2/TRBV6-3 | CASSRPLTERSSQPQHF | TGTGCCAGCAGTCGGCCATTGACTGAAAGGTCGAGTCAGCCCCAGCATTTT
TRBJ2-2 | - | few | TRBV11-3 | CASSQHRGAGELFF | TGTGCCAGCAGCCAGCACCGGGGTGCCGGGGAGCTGTTTTTT
TRBJ1-2 | - | few | TRBV12-5 | CASGLGPGARGYTF | TGTGCTAGTGGTTTAGGTCCAGGGGCGAGGGGCTACACCTTC
TRBJ2-3 | - | few | TRBV18 | CASSPPRISTDTQYF | TGTGCCAGCTCACCACCGCGAATAAGCACAGATACGCAGTATTTT
TRBJ2-7 | - | many | TRBV30 | CAWTGTLGYEQYF | TGTGCCTGGACCGGGACACTAGGCTACGAGCAGTACTTC
TRBJ2-7 | - | - | TRBV12-3/TRBV12-4 | CASRPTSGHVHHEQYF | TGTGCCAGCAGGCCCACTTCGGGACACGTACATCACGAGCAGTACTTC
TRBJ2-7 | TRBD2 | few | TRBV4-2 | CASSPGGTGTTSYEQYF | TGTGCCAGCAGCCCGGGAGGGACCGGGACCACTTCCTACGAGCAGTACTTC
TRBJ1-2 | - | - | TRBV20-1 | CSARATDPYGYTF | TGCAGTGCTAGAGCTACAGATCCCTATGGCTACACCTTC
TRBJ1-2 | - | many | TRBV4-3 | CASSQDSPLEDYGYTF | TGCGCCAGCAGCCAAGATTCCCCTTTAGAGGACTATGGCTACACCTTC
TRBJ2-7 | TRBD1 | - | TRBV6-1 | CASSVDRAGSYEQYF | TGTGCCAGCAGTGTTGACAGGGCGGGCTCCTACGAGCAGTACTTC
TRBJ1-3 | - | many | TRBV12-3/TRBV12-4 | CASSFSGGSGNTIYF | TGTGCCAGCAGTTTTAGCGGGGGCTCTGGAAACACCATATATTTT
TRBJ2-1 | - | few | TRBV6-2/TRBV6-3 | CASRKQRNEQFF | TGTGCCAGCAGGAAACAGCGGAATGAGCAGTTCTTC
TRBJ2-3 | - | few | TRBV5-1 | CASSFGTPPDTQYF | TGCGCCAGCAGCTTCGGGACCCCCCCAGATACGCAGTATTTT
TRBJ2-2 | - | many | TRBV5-5 | CASSARASTAGELFF | TGTGCCAGCAGCGCCAGGGCTAGTACGGCCGGGGAGCTGTTTTTT
TRBJ2-1 | TRBD2 | - | TRBV20-1 | CSARKWGGSVLFDEQFF | TGCAGTGCTAGAAAATGGGGCGGGAGTGTCCTCTTCGATGAGCAGTTCTTC
TRBJ2-3 | TRBD1 | few | TRBV9 | CASSSTGAPPDTQYF | TGTGCCAGCAGCTCCACAGGGGCCCCCCCAGATACGCAGTATTTT
TRBJ2-7 | TRBD1 | few | TRBV20-1 | CSASLSGGPGPAYEQYF | TGCAGTGCTAGTCTGTCAGGGGGCCCGGGACCGGCCTACGAGCAGTACTTC
TRBJ2-5 | - | once | TRBV20-1 | CSARGGGVETQYF | TGCAGTGCTAGGGGAGGGGGGGTAGAGACCCAGTACTTC
TRBJ2-1 | - | few | TRBV2 | CASSEAPWVYNEQFF | TGTGCCAGCAGTGAAGCCCCTTGGGTCTACAATGAGCAGTTCTTC
TRBJ2-7 | - | - | TRBV7-9 | CASSLGDDYEQYF | TGTGCCAGCAGCTTAGGGGATGACTACGAGCAGTACTTC
TRBJ1-5 | - | many | TRBV5-1 | CASSLAPGYNQPQHF | TGCGCCAGCAGCTTGGCGCCAGGATACAATCAGCCCCAGCATTTT